Here is one T cell receptor (beta chain) with its context. Its target is unknown. This sample was taken from a study of T cell responses to AZD1222 COVID-19 vaccine. The germline V gene encodes CDR1 SGHVS and CDR2 FQNEAQ. The CDR3 has 17 amino acids. V lost 5 bases and J lost 0, with 17 bases in between. Whole-study results and caveats: Per reports, nearly half of all spike-specific TCRs target regions that are unmutated in variants. Donor demographics were predominantly white British with a female majority; clonal diversity may be underestimated. There were vaccine-associated CD4 TCRs across spike, dominant at 160-218 and 743-854.

TCRdb keeps only in-frame clones here, not all; method: immunoSEQ multiplex PCR. The repertoire holds roughly 120,000 clones, with around 93% as singletons. Second doses at about 4 or about 12 weeks were pooled. The clonotype originates from an adult who received the AZD1222 COVID-19 vaccine. The chain joins TRBV7-8 to TRBJ1-3, with D tentatively TRBD1 (6 bases). Specimen: peripheral blood, collected 28 days after the second AZD1222 dose. This CDR3 reads CASSPRDNRYSGNTIYF. CDR3 in DNA: TGTGCCAGCAGCCCCCGGGACAACCGCTACTCTGGAAACACCATATATTTT.